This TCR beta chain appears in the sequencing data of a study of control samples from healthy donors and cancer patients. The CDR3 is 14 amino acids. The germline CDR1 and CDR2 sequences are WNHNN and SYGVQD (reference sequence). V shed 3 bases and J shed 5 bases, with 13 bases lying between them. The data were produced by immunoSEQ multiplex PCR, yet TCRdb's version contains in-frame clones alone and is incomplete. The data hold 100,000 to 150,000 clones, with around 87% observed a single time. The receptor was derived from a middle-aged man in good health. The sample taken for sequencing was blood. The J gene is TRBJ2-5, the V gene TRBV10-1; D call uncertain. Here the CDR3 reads CASSERLGWETQYF. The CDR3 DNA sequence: TGCGCCAGCAGTGAAAGGCTAGGCTGGGAGACCCAGTACTTC.